A single sample is the source of the 22 T cell receptor beta chains below, sequenced in a study of control samples from healthy donors and cancer patients (dated by TCRdb to 2018 to 2020). The library came from the immunoSEQ multiplex PCR assay. This is the immuneACCESS table as TCRdb keeps it, with only in-frame sequences that have V and J called. A part of the clones is gone; compared with another copy, unresolved V genes explain less than half, and the rest is unexplained. The sample has some 71,000 clones on record, about nine tenths of them singletons. The ten largest account for roughly 1.2% of the sample. Material: PBMCs. The receptors were sampled from a woman between 50 and 59 years old with colorectal cancer.

This chain links TRBV7-6 with TRBJ1-1, with D maybe TRBD1 (5 bases). CDR1 and CDR2 from the germline V gene are SGHVS and FNYEAQ. V lost 6 bases, J lost 2 bases, and 16 bases lay in between. The CDR3 is 15 amino acids. The CDR3 region is CASSPEVGPNTEAFF. CDR3 sequence (DNA): TGTGCCAGCAGTCCAGAGGTGGGACCTAACACTGAAGCTTTCTTT.

In its sample, this clone was seen once. The rearrangement uses TRBV7-9 and TRBJ1-4, with TRBD1 matching 10 bases. CDR3 length: 13 amino acids. V shed 10 bases, J shed 6 bases, and the junction held 5 bases outside the gene matches. Germline lookup yields CDR1 SEHNR and CDR2 FQNEAQ (reference sequence). In DNA form, the CDR3 reads TGTGCCACCCCGGGGACAGGGGATGAAAAACTGTTTTTT. Translated: CATPGTGDEKLFF.

The chain is built from TRBV28 and TRBJ2-1; 16 bases map to TRBD2. The CDR3 runs to 22 residues. Germline V CDR1 and CDR2: MDHEN, SYDVKM. V trimming: 4 bases; J trimming: 1 base; junction bases outside the gene matches: 16. CDR3 nucleotides: TGTGCCAGCAGTTACCTGGGGACTAGCGGGAGGGCTCGGAAGCCGTCCTACAATGAGCAGTTCTTC. Translated: CASSYLGTSGRARKPSYNEQFF.

DNA of the CDR3: TGCGCCAGCAGTCGGGACAGGAGCACCACCGGGGAGCTGTTTTTT. As protein: CASSRDRSTTGELFF. V and J are TRBV5-1 and TRBJ2-2; 8 nucleotides agree with TRBD1. This CDR3 comprises 15 residues. Germline V gene sequence: CDR1 SGHRS, CDR2 YFSETQ. Trimming removed 5 bases from V and 4 bases from J; junction bases left unmatched: 7.

The CDR3: CASNTGAATQDNYGYTF. DNA for the CDR3: TGTGCCAGCAACACGGGGGCCGCGACGCAGGATAACTATGGCTACACCTTC. The V call is TRBV21-1, the J call TRBJ1-2. TRBV21-1 is labeled a pseudogene. The CDR3 is 17 residues long.

About this clone itself: A read error may produce the germline difference seen at one junction end. The chain uses TRBV7-7 and TRBJ2-1; possibly TRBD1 for D (6 bases). CDR3 length: 13 amino acids. Germline CDR1 reads SSHAT; CDR2 reads FNYEAQ (reference sequence). The CDR3 spells CASSRGQNNEQFF. In nucleotides, the CDR3 is TGTGCTAGCAGCCGAGGACAGAACAATGAGCAGTTCTTC.

The V and J genes are TRBV6-5 and TRBJ2-2; D remains ambiguous. V was trimmed by 6 bases and J by 1 base, leaving 6 bases between them. This CDR3 region has 13 residues. Germline assignment: CDR1 MNHEY and CDR2 SVGAGI. The CDR3 is CASRNRNTGELFF. CDR3 nucleotides: TGTGCCAGCAGAAATAGGAACACCGGGGAGCTGTTTTTT.

This clone was recorded once. The chain couples TRBV28 to TRBJ2-3, with D perhaps TRBD1 (5 bases). Germline V gene sequence: CDR1 MDHEN, CDR2 SYDVKM. V was trimmed by 2 bases and J by 3 bases, leaving 12 bases between them. The CDR3 contains 15 residues. The chain's CDR3 is CASSLVRVGTDTQYF. As DNA, the CDR3 is TGTGCCAGCAGTTTAGTCAGGGTGGGGACAGATACGCAGTATTTT.

This clone was seen a few times. This chain uses TRBV7-8 with TRBJ1-5; the D is unclear. The V gene lost 5 bases and the J gene lost 5 bases, with 13 bases spanning the gap. CDR3 length: 14 amino acids. Looked up from germline, CDR1 is SGHVS and CDR2 is FQNEAQ. Here the CDR3 DNA reads TGTGCCAGCAGCCAGACTGTTACTGATCAGCCCCAGCATTTT. This translates into CASSQTVTDQPQHF. The whole variable domain, remainder taken from reference TRBV7-8 and TRBJ1-5, is GAGVSQSPRYKVAKRGQDVALRCDPISGHVSLFWYQQALGQGPEFLTYFQNEAQLDKSGLPSDRFFAERPEGSVSTLKIQRTQQEDSAVYLCASSQTVTDQPQHFGDGTRLSIL.

Only one count was recorded for this clone. The gene calls are TRBV7-9 and TRBJ1-2, with 9 positions matching TRBD1. Germline CDR1 and CDR2: SEHNR and FQNEAQ (reference sequence). The CDR3 is 14 amino acids. The ends lost 0 bases at V and 5 bases at J; junction bases unmatched: 1. The CDR3 protein is CASSLAGTGYGYTF. For the CDR3, the DNA is TGTGCCAGCAGCTTAGCCGGGACAGGGTATGGCTACACCTTC.

The genes are TRBV6-5 and TRBJ1-1; D not resolved. This CDR3 contains 15 residues. Trimming cost V 7 bases and J 1 base, with 16 bases left between them. Germline loops: CDR1 MNHEY, CDR2 SVGAGI. The CDR3 loop reads CASNKKTTRNTEAFF. Here the CDR3 DNA reads TGTGCCAGCAACAAAAAGACTACCCGGAACACTGAAGCTTTCTTT.

The chain has TRBV2 and TRBJ1-2; TRBD1 matches 7 bases. This CDR3 has 16 residues. V lost 7 bases and J lost 1; bases outside the gene matches: 12. The germline gives CDR1 SNHLY, CDR2 FYNNEI. The CDR3 loop is CASKKGQARNNYGYTF. CDR3 nucleotide sequence: TGTGCCAGCAAGAAAGGACAGGCGCGAAATAACTATGGCTACACCTTC.

The V gene is TRBV3-1 (or the pseudogene TRBV3-2), the J gene TRBJ1-1; D gene unclear. This CDR3 contains 16 residues. From germline, CDR1 is LGHDT and CDR2 YNNKEL (reference sequence). Trimming shortened V by 0 bases and J by 0 bases, and 11 bases separated the two germline ends. CDR3 coding DNA: TGTGCCAGCAGCCAAGAACGAGATAGGATGAACACTGAAGCTTTCTTT. Its protein is CASSQERDRMNTEAFF.

This chain uses TRBV4-1 with TRBJ2-1; 9 bases agree with TRBD2. Germline CDR1 and CDR2: MGHRA and YSYEKL. The ends lost 2 bases at V and 0 bases at J; junction bases unmatched: 2. The CDR3 is 16 amino acids. CDR3 in amino acids: CASSQRSGSSYNEQFF. The CDR3 DNA sequence: TGCGCCAGCAGCCAACGTAGCGGGAGCTCCTACAATGAGCAGTTCTTC.

The V call is TRBV19, the J call TRBJ1-1; the match to TRBD1 covers 7 bases. V lost 4 bases and J lost 2; bases outside the gene matches: 7. The CDR3 totals 15 residues. Germline lookup yields CDR1 LNHDA and CDR2 SQIVND (reference sequence). Written as DNA, the CDR3 is TGTGCCAGTAGTACCCTGGGACAGTCTAACACTGAAGCTTTCTTT. It encodes CASSTLGQSNTEAFF.

The chain is built from TRBV30 and TRBJ1-2, with a tentative D call TRBD1 (5 bases). Germline values: CDR1 GTSNPN, CDR2 SVGIG (reference sequence). V was trimmed by 2 bases and J by 0 bases, leaving 22 bases between them. This CDR3 has 18 amino acids. CDR3 sequence: CAWSPTGPNRPSNYGYTF. The CDR3 DNA reads TGTGCCTGGAGTCCCACAGGACCAAACAGACCGTCTAACTATGGCTACACCTTC.

V is TRBV5-1 and J is TRBJ2-7, with 9 bases identical to TRBD1. Germline V gives CDR1 SGHRS, CDR2 YFSETQ. Germline trimming cut 4 bases from V and 3 bases from J; bases unmatched to any gene: 8. The CDR3 runs to 15 residues. This CDR3 reads CASSKGQGTIYEQYF. CDR3 nucleotides: TGCGCCAGCAGCAAGGGACAGGGCACTATCTACGAGCAGTACTTC.

The chain's CDR3 is CASRHLRAKRGSCTDTQYF. CDR3 sequence (DNA): TGTGCCAGCAGACACCTCCGAGCGAAGCGGGGGAGCTGCACAGATACGCAGTATTTT. The rearrangement joins TRBV7-3 to TRBJ2-3; 8 bases map to TRBD2. CDR3 length: 19 residues. V lost 6 bases, J lost 1 base, and 18 bases stayed unmatched. CDR1 SGHTA and CDR2 FQGTGA come from the germline V gene.

This clone was counted a single time. The chain couples TRBV14 to TRBJ1-6; D gene uncertain. Trimming left V 1 base short and J 6 bases short, with 4 bases between. From germline, CDR1 is SGHDN and CDR2 FVKESK. The CDR3 runs 13 residues. Here the CDR3 reads CASSQVFNSPLHF. CDR3 bases: TGTGCCAGCAGCCAAGTCTTTAATTCACCCCTCCACTTT.

This clone appeared a few times. V is TRBV6-5 and J is TRBJ2-1; D unresolved. This CDR3 comprises 13 residues. CDR1 and CDR2 from the germline V gene are MNHEY and SVGAGI. V lost 6 bases, J lost 8 bases, and 14 bases lay in between. CDR3 in amino acids: CASSRGGLDEQFF. In DNA, the CDR3 is TGTGCCAGCAGCCGCGGTGGTTTGGATGAGCAGTTCTTC.

The chain joins TRBV18 to TRBJ1-6; no definite D call. CDR1 and CDR2 (germline): KGHSH, LQKENI. CDR3 length: 13 residues. V was pared by 3 bases and J by 8 bases, with 8 bases between. The CDR3 is CASSPLEDSPLHF. The CDR3 nucleotides read TGTGCCAGCTCACCGTTAGAAGATTCACCCCTCCACTTT. Complete variable domain (other parts from reference TRBV18 and TRBJ1-6): NAGVMQNPRHLVRRRGQEARLRCSPMKGHSHVYWYRQLPEEGLKFMVYLQKENIIDESGMPKERFSAEFPKEGPSILRIQQVVRGDSAAYFCASSPLEDSPLHFGNGTRLTVT.

The chain combines TRBV10-1 with TRBJ2-1, with D uncertain. CDR3 length: 12 residues. Germline V gives CDR1 WNHNN, CDR2 SYGVQD (reference sequence). Trimming left V 1 base short and J 5 bases short, with 3 bases between. CDR3 loop: CASSEYNNEQFF. The CDR3 DNA reads as TGCGCCAGCAGTGAGTACAACAATGAGCAGTTCTTC.